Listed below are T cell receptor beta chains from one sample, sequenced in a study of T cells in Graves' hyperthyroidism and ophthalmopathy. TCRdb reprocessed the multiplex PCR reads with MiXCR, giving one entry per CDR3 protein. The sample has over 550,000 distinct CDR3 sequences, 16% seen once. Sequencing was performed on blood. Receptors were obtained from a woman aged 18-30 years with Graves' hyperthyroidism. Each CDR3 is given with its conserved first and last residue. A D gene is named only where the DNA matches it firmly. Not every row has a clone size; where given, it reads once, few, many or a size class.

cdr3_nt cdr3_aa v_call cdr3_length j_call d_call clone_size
TGTGCCATCAGTGCCCAGTCGACAGGACTAGATACGCAGTATTTT CAISAQSTGLDTQYF TRBV10-3 15 TRBJ2-3 . .
TGTGCCAGCAGTTTATCCCTGGTAACTGCGGGGGTTGGCACTGAAGCTTTCTTT CASSLSLVTAGVGTEAFF TRBV27 18 TRBJ1-1 . few
TGTGCCAGCAGCCAAGATAAGGGCACGCTCTACGAGCAGTACTTC CASSQDKGTLYEQYF TRBV14 15 TRBJ2-7 . .
TGTGCCAGCAGTTCCGGGGTCAATCAGCCCCAGCATTTT CASSSGVNQPQHF TRBV6-2/TRBV6-3 13 TRBJ1-5 . few
TGCAGTGCTTATAGGGACAGGACTATTGAAGCTTTCTTT CSAYRDRTIEAFF TRBV20-1 13 TRBJ1-1 TRBD1 many
TGTGCCAGCAGCCAAGACTGGCGGGGGTCGCAAGAGACCCAGTACTTC CASSQDWRGSQETQYF TRBV3-2 16 TRBJ2-5 . few
TGTGCCAGCTCACCAACCCACCAAGAGGCCCAGTACTTC CASSPTHQEAQYF TRBV18 13 TRBJ2-5 . .
TGTGCCAGCTCACCAAGGGTTGGGAACACTGAAGCTTTCTTT CASSPRVGNTEAFF TRBV18 14 TRBJ1-1 . many
TGTGCCAGCAGCTTGCCGACAGGGAAGGTCTATGGCTACACCTTC CASSLPTGKVYGYTF TRBV5-8 15 TRBJ1-2 TRBD1 few
TGTGCCTGGAGTGTACGGGACAGCTACAATCAGCCCCAGCATTTT CAWSVRDSYNQPQHF TRBV30 15 TRBJ1-5 TRBD1 .
TGTGCCAGCAGCCAAGAAGACACTGAAGCTTTCTTT CASSQEDTEAFF TRBV3-1 12 TRBJ1-1 . .
TGTGCCAGCAGCTTCACCGGGACAGGACATTCCTACGAGCAGTACTTC CASSFTGTGHSYEQYF TRBV11-2 16 TRBJ2-7 TRBD1 .
TGTGCCAGCAGGGTCCGGACTAGCGGGAACTACAATGAGCAGTTCTTC CASRVRTSGNYNEQFF TRBV2 16 TRBJ2-1 TRBD2 many
TGTGCCAGCAGCGGACAGTCAGATACGCAGTATTTT CASSGQSDTQYF TRBV28 12 TRBJ2-3 . many
TGTGCCAGCAGCCAACCCGGGACTAGCGGGATAGAGCAGTTCTTC CASSQPGTSGIEQFF TRBV7-9 15 TRBJ2-1 TRBD2 many
TGTGCCAGCAGCATCGGGAGTTCCGGCGAGTTCTTC CASSIGSSGEFF TRBV7-9 12 TRBJ2-1 . few
TGTGCCAGCAGCTTAGGTACAGGGCTCGAGGGCTACACCTTC CASSLGTGLEGYTF TRBV7-3 14 TRBJ1-2 . many
TGTGCCAGCAGTCCTCAGGGGGCCCGGAGTCAGCCCCAGCATTTT CASSPQGARSQPQHF TRBV12-3/TRBV12-4 15 TRBJ1-5 TRBD1 many
TGCAGTGCTAGAGACCGCAGATGGCCCCTCCGTACCTACACCTTC CSARDRRWPLRTYTF TRBV20-1 15 TRBJ1-2 . few
TGCAGTGCTAGAGAGACAGGGAGCCACGAGCAGTACTTC CSARETGSHEQYF TRBV20-1 13 TRBJ2-7 TRBD1 many
TGTGCCAGCAGCTTAAGGAGCGAGCAGTACTTC CASSLRSEQYF TRBV11-2 11 TRBJ2-7 . many